Below, 32 T cell receptor beta chains from the same sample are listed, as sequenced in a study of beta chain features in type 1 diabetes (dated by TCRdb to between 2018 and 2020). To prepare the library, the immunoSEQ multiplex PCR assay was applied. All of the isolated RNA was reverse transcribed with the High Capacity cDNA Reverse Transcription Kit, so expressed TCRB transcripts were sequenced. TCRdb took over this immuneACCESS table, retaining in-frame rearrangements with V and J assigned. Such tables are incomplete; in checked studies, under half of the missing clones stem from an unresolved V gene, and the remainder is unexplained. In this sample the table shows under 200,000 clones, roughly 8.1% of which occur a single time. The leading ten clones occupy about 0.6% of the sample. The sample was central memory CD4+ T cells from blood. All receptors come from a man between 18 and 35 years old in good health.

This clone was detected only once. The chain carries TRBV30 and TRBJ2-1; 12 bases align to TRBD2. V was clipped by 1 base and J by 7 bases; unmatched bases: 14. The CDR3 extends over 18 amino acids. CDR1 and CDR2 (germline): GTSNPN, SVGIG (reference sequence). Here the CDR3 reads CAWSELGLAGLSGNEQFF. The DNA for the CDR3 is TGTGCCTGGAGTGAACTAGGACTAGCGGGACTATCTGGTAATGAGCAGTTCTTC.

This clone was counted many times. The rearrangement joins TRBV29-1 to TRBJ2-7, with D possibly TRBD1 on 5 matching bases. V lost 8 bases, J lost 6 bases, and 14 bases lay in between. From germline, CDR1 is SQVTM and CDR2 ANQGSEA. This CDR3 region has 11 residues. CDR3 amino acids: CSSKGAGEQYF. The CDR3 DNA reads TGCAGCTCAAAAGGGGCAGGCGAGCAGTACTTC.

The V and J genes are TRBV29-1 and TRBJ1-4; 8 positions agree with TRBD1. This CDR3 has 15 residues. V was pared by 6 bases and J by 12 bases, with 18 bases of the junction left unmatched. Per the germline V gene, CDR1 is SQVTM and CDR2 is ANQGSEA. CDR3 in DNA: TGCAGCGTCACAACGGGACAGGACGGCGGTGGGGAACTGTTTTTT. It encodes CSVTTGQDGGGELFF.

The chain couples TRBV5-1 to TRBJ1-1, with no clear D. CDR1 is SGHRS, CDR2 YFSETQ, per germline. This CDR3 region has 11 residues. Trimming cost V 4 bases and J 3 bases, with 4 bases left between them. The CDR3 region is CASSLDTEAFF. CDR3 in DNA: TGCGCCAGCAGCCTCGACACTGAAGCTTTCTTT.

V gene TRBV19 combines with J gene TRBJ2-7; TRBD2 matches 8 bases. This CDR3 has 15 residues. In germline, CDR1 is LNHDA, CDR2 SQIVND (reference sequence). Losses at the gene ends were 2 bases for V and 2 bases for J; bases not matched to a gene: 5. This CDR3 is CASSITTGGAYEQYF. CDR3 nucleotides: TGTGCCAGTAGTATAACGACGGGAGGGGCCTACGAGCAGTACTTC.

This clone was seen at least ten times. V gene TRBV27 combines with J gene TRBJ2-7; a weak D match, TRBD1 (5 bases). The CDR3 spans 13 residues. Deletions cut 7 bases from V and 1 base from J, with 11 bases between. Germline V gene lookup returns CDR1 MNHEY and CDR2 SMNVEV (reference sequence). CDR3 sequence reads: CASNRAGSYEQYF. In nucleotides, the CDR3 is TGTGCCAGCAATAGAGCAGGGTCCTACGAGCAGTACTTC.

This chain links TRBV6-6 with TRBJ1-2, with D perhaps matching TRBD1 (6 bases). V was shortened by 7 bases and J by 3 bases, with 15 bases between the two germline ends. CDR3 length: 14 residues. CDR1 is MNHNY and CDR2 is SVGAGI in the germline V gene (reference sequence). Written as DNA, the CDR3 is TGTGCCAGCACCGATACCACAGGGTACTATGGCTACACCTTC. Protein sequence: CASTDTTGYYGYTF.

The chain employs TRBV7-8 and TRBJ2-5; maybe TRBD2 (6 bases). The CDR3 has 11 amino acids. Germline CDR1 SGHVS, CDR2 FQNEAQ. Trimming took off 5 bases at V and 5 bases at J, with 6 bases between the two ends. The CDR3 reads CASSRGETQYF. As DNA, the CDR3 is TGTGCCAGCAGCCGGGGGGAGACCCAGTACTTC. Drawing the rest from reference TRBV7-8 and TRBJ2-5, the complete variable domain is GAGVSQSPRYKVAKRGQDVALRCDPISGHVSLFWYQQALGQGPEFLTYFQNEAQLDKSGLPSDRFFAERPEGSVSTLKIQRTQQEDSAVYLCASSRGETQYFGPGTRLLVL.

This sequence joins TRBV7-9 and TRBJ2-5; 12 positions agree with TRBD2. V shed 4 bases and J 3 bases; nucleotides not matched to a gene: 15. This CDR3 region has 19 residues. Germline V gene data show CDR1 as SEHNR and CDR2 as FQNEAQ (reference sequence). CDR3 in amino acids: CASSSRINLLAGGEETQYF. CDR3 sequence (DNA): TGTGCCAGCAGCTCCCGAATAAATCTACTAGCGGGAGGCGAAGAGACCCAGTACTTC.

This clone was seen many times. The chain joins TRBV30 to TRBJ1-6, with D possibly matching TRBD1 (5 bases). CDR3 length: 13 amino acids. V shed 5 bases and J shed 6 bases, with 11 bases lying between them. Germline CDR1 GTSNPN, CDR2 SVGIG (reference sequence). In nucleotides, the CDR3 is TGTGCCTGGGGAGGGACGGCTAATTCACCCCTCCACTTT. This encodes CAWGGTANSPLHF. Together with reference TRBV30 and TRBJ1-6, the CDR3 gives the full variable domain: SQTIHQWPATLVQPVGSPLSLECTVEGTSNPNLYWYRQAAGRGLQLLFYSVGIGQISSEVPQNLSASRPQDRQFILSSKKLLLSDSGFYLCAWGGTANSPLHFGNGTRLTVT.

This clone was found a few times. The chain uses TRBV9 and TRBJ1-2, with TRBD1 matching 7 bases. V shed 2 bases and J 4 bases; nucleotides not matched to a gene: 5. CDR3 length equals 14 residues. The germline gives CDR1 SGDLS, CDR2 YYNGEE. The CDR3 bases are TGTGCCAGCAGCGTCGGACAGGTCGGCTATGGCTACACCTTC. It codes for CASSVGQVGYGYTF. Drawing the rest from reference TRBV9 and TRBJ1-2, the complete variable domain is DSGVTQTPKHLITATGQRVTLRCSPRSGDLSVYWYQQSLDQGLQFLIQYYNGEERAKGNILERFSAQQFPDLHSELNLSSLELGDSALYFCASSVGQVGYGYTFGSGTRLTVV.

V usage is TRBV5-1 and J usage is TRBJ2-5; D is unclear. CDR1 and CDR2 from the germline V gene are SGHRS and YFSETQ. Trimming removed 2 bases at V and 2 bases at J, with 7 bases between. The CDR3 has 13 amino acids. CDR3 coding DNA: TGCGCCAGCAGCTTCGAGGTACAAGAGACCCAGTACTTC. Encoded protein: CASSFEVQETQYF.

This chain links TRBV28 with TRBJ1-2; maybe TRBD1 (5 bases). Trimming took 6 bases from V and 2 from J, leaving 19 bases between them. This CDR3 is built from 16 residues. CDR1 is MDHEN and CDR2 is SYDVKM in the germline V gene. As DNA, the CDR3 is TGTGCCAGCAGACCGGCCCTCGGGGGAAGAAACTATGGCTACACCTTC. Amino acid sequence: CASRPALGGRNYGYTF.

This clone has only a few counts. This chain links TRBV18 with TRBJ2-7, with TRBD2 matching over 9 bases. Germline CDR1 and CDR2: KGHSH and LQKENI. This CDR3 has 15 residues. V trimming: 0 bases; J trimming: 3 bases; junction bases outside the gene matches: 3. CDR3 nucleotides: TGTGCCAGCTCACCACCGAGCGGGAGGTACTACGAGCAGTACTTC. Its protein product is CASSPPSGRYYEQYF.

V is TRBV6-5 and J is TRBJ2-7, with 7 bases that match TRBD1. CDR1 is MNHEY and CDR2 is SVGAGI in the germline V gene. The CDR3 contains 14 residues. Trimming took 6 bases from V and 3 from J; bases not matched to a gene: 8. CDR3 loop: CASRRQGTGYEQYF. For the CDR3, the DNA is TGTGCCAGCAGGAGACAGGGAACGGGCTACGAGCAGTACTTC.

This chain connects TRBV9 to TRBJ2-1; possible D gene TRBD1, 5 bases. Trimming left V 4 bases short and J 5 bases short, with 13 bases between. Germline V gene data show CDR1 as SGDLS and CDR2 as YYNGEE. The CDR3 contains 14 residues. The CDR3 reads CASSWAGSHNEQFF. In DNA, the CDR3 is TGTGCCAGCAGCTGGGCAGGGTCTCACAATGAGCAGTTCTTC.

The gene calls are TRBV5-1 and TRBJ1-1, with D maybe TRBD1 (6 bases). Germline CDR1 reads SGHRS; CDR2 reads YFSETQ. The CDR3 runs 14 residues. Trimming took off 4 bases at V and 1 base at J, with 11 bases between the two ends. The CDR3 sequence is CASSEQGANTEAFF. CDR3 sequence (DNA): TGCGCCAGCAGCGAACAGGGCGCGAACACTGAAGCTTTCTTT.

This clone has only a few counts. The chain recombines TRBV4-1 with TRBJ2-6; D perhaps matches TRBD1 (5 bases). From germline, CDR1 is MGHRA and CDR2 YSYEKL. This CDR3 spans 14 amino acids. With 3 bases removed from V and 2 bases from J, the gap between germline ends came to 5 bases. Here the CDR3 DNA reads TGCGCCAGCAGCCAGGACACTGGGGCCAACGTCCTGACTTTC. It is translated as CASSQDTGANVLTF.

The CDR3 DNA sequence: TGTGCCAGCAGTGAATACGCAGGGGTATCCGGGGAGCTGTTTTTT. Translation: CASSEYAGVSGELFF. This chain uses TRBV25-1 with TRBJ2-2; perhaps TRBD1 as D (6 bases). CDR1 is MGHDK and CDR2 is SYGVNS in the germline V gene. CDR3 length equals 15 residues. The V gene lost 0 bases and the J gene lost 6 bases, with 11 bases spanning the gap.

This clone showed up just a few times. This chain uses TRBV19 with TRBJ1-2, with D perhaps TRBD1 (6 bases). Germline V gene data show CDR1 as LNHDA and CDR2 as SQIVND (reference sequence). V was clipped by 10 bases and J by 1 base, with 16 bases between them. The CDR3 covers 14 residues. The CDR3 coding sequence is TGTGCCACCCGGCCTCGGGGACATAACTATGGCTACACCTTC. Its protein is CATRPRGHNYGYTF. Using reference TRBV19 and TRBJ1-2 for the parts outside the CDR3, the full variable domain is DGGITQSPKYLFRKEGQNVTLSCEQNLNHDAMYWYRQDPGQGLRLIYYSQIVNDFQKGDIAEGYSVSREKKESFPLTVTSAQKNPTAFYLCATRPRGHNYGYTFGSGTRLTVV.

This rearrangement joins TRBV6-6 to TRBJ2-5; the match to TRBD2 covers 9 bases. CDR1 MNHNY and CDR2 SVGAGI come from the germline V gene (reference sequence). The CDR3 consists of 16 residues. V dropped 3 bases and J dropped 5; count of bases not matched to a gene: 10. CDR3 DNA sequence: TGTGCCAGCAGTTATGGGCTAGCGGGGTCCGGGGAGACCCAGTACTTC. Translation gives CASSYGLAGSGETQYF.

V gene TRBV6-5 combines with J gene TRBJ1-2; D is undetermined. Germline-derived CDR1 and CDR2 are MNHEY and SVGAGI. Trimming took off 6 bases at V and 3 bases at J, with 14 bases between the two ends. This CDR3 is 14 amino acids long. The CDR3 DNA is TGTGCCAGCAGACCAACCGGGGTAGACTATGGCTACACCTTC. Translated: CASRPTGVDYGYTF.

This clone has a handful of counts. The chain is built from TRBV5-8 and TRBJ1-4, with D possibly matching TRBD1 (5 bases). Germline loops: CDR1 SGHTS, CDR2 YDEGEE. The germline V and J ends were trimmed by 5 bases and 7 bases, with 15 bases remaining between them. The CDR3 has 14 residues. CDR3 region: CASRTAGRSEKLFF. CDR3 sequence (DNA): TGTGCCAGCAGAACCGCAGGGAGGAGTGAAAAACTGTTTTTT.

The CDR3 coding sequence is TGTGCCAGCAGCGTACTCAACTACAATGAGCAGTTCTTC. Translating gives CASSVLNYNEQFF. This chain connects TRBV7-6 to TRBJ2-1; D gene uncertain. The CDR3 is 13 residues long. Looked up from germline, CDR1 is SGHVS and CDR2 is FNYEAQ. Trimming stripped 5 bases from V and 3 bases from J, with 8 bases between.

At least ten counts were recorded for this clone. The genes are TRBV9 and TRBJ1-5; TRBD1 matches 9 bases. Germline trimming cut 2 bases from V and 6 bases from J; bases unmatched to any gene: 6. CDR3 length: 15 amino acids. The germline V gene has CDR1 SGDLS and CDR2 YYNGEE. The CDR3 is CASSVGQGIGQPQHF. CDR3 sequence (DNA): TGTGCCAGCAGCGTGGGACAGGGTATTGGTCAGCCCCAGCATTTT.

The table lists this clone with a few counts. The chain couples TRBV5-4 to TRBJ1-6, with 7 bases aligning to TRBD1. Looked up from germline, CDR1 is SGHNT and CDR2 is YYREEE (reference sequence). V trimming: 1 base; J trimming: 7 bases; junction bases outside the gene matches: 2. CDR3 size: 14 residues. CDR3 protein: CASSLRDSNSPLHF. CDR3 in DNA: TGTGCCAGCAGCTTGAGGGACAGCAATTCACCCCTCCACTTT.

The sample holds a few counts of this clone. The chain is built from TRBV28 and TRBJ1-2, with TRBD1 as a possible D gene (5 bases). This CDR3 has 13 residues. The V gene lost 3 bases and the J gene lost 8 bases, with 13 bases spanning the gap. Per germline, CDR1 MDHEN and CDR2 SYDVKM. The CDR3 protein is CASSLPADRGYTF. The CDR3 bases are TGTGCCAGCAGTTTGCCAGCCGACAGAGGCTACACCTTC.

This rearrangement joins TRBV4-3 to TRBJ1-1; the match to TRBD1 covers 9 bases. The V segment lost 0 bases and the J segment 4 bases; nucleotides outside the gene matches: 6. This CDR3 region has 16 residues. Per germline, CDR1 LGHNA and CDR2 YSLEER. The CDR3 loop reads CASSQDTGQGVTEAFF. CDR3 DNA sequence: TGCGCCAGCAGCCAAGACACGGGACAGGGAGTCACTGAAGCTTTCTTT.

This clone was observed a few times. The chain carries TRBV7-2 and TRBJ1-1, with a weak D call TRBD1 (5 bases). CDR3 length: 13 amino acids. Germline V gene sequence: CDR1 SGHTA, CDR2 FQGNSA. The ends were cut back, 1 base at V and 4 bases at J, with 7 bases in the middle. CDR3 coding DNA: TGTGCCAGCAGCTTAGACAGGATCACTGAAGCTTTCTTT. Protein sequence: CASSLDRITEAFF.

The V gene is TRBV14, the J gene TRBJ1-2, with 9 bases aligning to TRBD1. Germline assignment: CDR1 SGHDN and CDR2 FVKESK. The ends lost 1 base at V and 11 bases at J; junction bases unmatched: 8. This CDR3 contains 14 residues. CDR3 coding DNA: TGTGCCAGCAGCCAAGCCCAGGGACAGGGAAGGTACACCTTC. Amino acid sequence: CASSQAQGQGRYTF.

Many counts were recorded for this clone. CDR3 nucleotides: TGTGCCAGCTCACCCCTAACAGGGGGAGTCTACGAGCAGTACTTC. Translating it yields CASSPLTGGVYEQYF. V usage is TRBV18 and J usage is TRBJ2-7; 8 nucleotides match TRBD1. Germline V gene lookup returns CDR1 KGHSH and CDR2 LQKENI. The V gene end was trimmed by 3 bases and the J gene end by 3 bases; junction bases not matched to a gene: 7. CDR3 length: 15 amino acids.

This clone was recorded a few times. The chain employs TRBV10-3 and TRBJ2-7; 10 positions match TRBD1. Germline-derived CDR1 and CDR2 are ENHRY and SYGVKD. This CDR3 is 14 amino acids long. The ends lost 6 bases at V and 5 bases at J; junction bases unmatched: 7. DNA for the CDR3: TGTGCCATCAGCCAGGGACAGGGGATTCACGAGCAGTACTTC. This gives the protein CAISQGQGIHEQYF.